A selection of T cell receptor beta chains follows, all from one sample in a study of shared clonotypes between healthy human individuals. Clones were sequenced by immunoSEQ multiplex PCR, and TCRdb holds only the in-frame ones, with some missing. The sample has some 2 million clones; roughly 95% are singletons. Sequencing was performed on naive CD8+ T cells sorted from blood. These receptors originate from a man aged 18 to 35 in good health. Each CDR3 is given without its conserved first and last residue. Clone sizes are given selectively: once, few, many, or a class where the clone is expanded.

V	J	size	CDR3
TRBV6-6	TRBJ1-1	NA	ASSYYDGNLDAF
TRBV27	TRBJ1-4	NA	ASSLSADRALATNEKLF
TRBV4-3	TRBJ2-1	NA	ASSQDSLAGTYNEQF
TRBV30	TRBJ1-4	NA	AWRDGPSTNEKLF
TRBV28	TRBJ2-1	NA	ASNSGGRQF
TRBV7-6	TRBJ2-2	NA	ASSLDLAGGAAGELF
TRBV6-6	TRBJ1-4	NA	ASKEGEKLF
TRBV9	TRBJ1-2	few	ASSPRTGFGYGYT
TRBV5-1	TRBJ2-2	NA	ASSLALGQGGRTGELF
TRBV4-1	TRBJ2-7	NA	ASSQVASGTYEQY
TRBV27	TRBJ2-5	NA	ASSPGTSGPQETQY
TRBV9	TRBJ2-5	NA	ASRGDSQETQY
TRBV5-6	TRBJ2-2	NA	ASSFGATNTGELF
TRBV10-3	TRBJ1-2	NA	AISESQGESYGYT
TRBV10-1	TRBJ2-3	NA	ASSESREGDTQY
TRBV6-5	TRBJ2-7	NA	ASSYYSGLNEQY
TRBV19	TRBJ2-1	NA	ASSTGGSAYNEQF
TRBV28	TRBJ2-3	NA	ASSLTLAGITDTQY
TRBV27	TRBJ1-5	NA	ASTGFAGQPQH
TRBV5-4	TRBJ2-7	NA	ASSSGGNYEQY
TRBV5-6	TRBJ1-6	NA	ASSGTTGLDSPLH
TRBV30	TRBJ2-2	NA	AWSVGSTGELF
TRBV5-5	TRBJ2-1	NA	ASSLTPIYNEQF
TRBV9	TRBJ1-5	NA	ASSASGGPYSNQPQH
TRBV11-2	TRBJ2-7	NA	ASSVLEDRVDEQY
TRBV5-8	TRBJ1-5	NA	ASSPNPQH
TRBV7-9	TRBJ1-2	NA	ASSLAGGPGYT
TRBV27	TRBJ2-1	NA	ASREFGSYNEQF
TRBV19	TRBJ1-5	NA	ASSFKHNQPQH
TRBV6-1	TRBJ2-7	NA	ASSVLGSYEQY
TRBV6-6	TRBJ2-7	NA	ASSYSEVREQY
TRBV30	TRBJ2-1	NA	AWTLINNNEQF
TRBV11-2	TRBJ1-6	once	ASSNDRTYNSPLH
TRBV5-1	TRBJ1-2	NA	ASSLGGHPNYGYT
TRBV30	TRBJ2-1	NA	AWSEGFGNEQF
TRBV27	TRBJ2-2	NA	ASASPGQDWGELF
TRBV4-1	TRBJ2-7	NA	ASSQVTGYYEQY
TRBV30	TRBJ2-1	NA	AWSITGPQGEQF
TRBV14	TRBJ1-1	NA	ASSQARASMNTEAF
TRBV28	TRBJ2-1	NA	ASSLVTSGGNEQF
TRBV6-4	TRBJ2-7	NA	ASSSVAVAYEQY